The present entry profiles one T cell receptor beta chain with its context. This record comes from a study of cytomegalovirus exposure and HLA in healthy donors. Losses at the gene ends were 4 bases for V and 4 bases for J; bases not matched to a gene: 7. CDR3 length equals 14 residues. Germline CDR1 reads SGHKS; CDR2 reads YYEKEE (reference sequence). Libraries were prepared by immunoSEQ multiplex PCR; TCRdb keeps only in-frame clonotypes and omits some of them. The data contain about 200,000 clones, roughly 91% of them singletons. This clonotype originated in a young woman in good health and CMV-seropositive. The rearrangement uses TRBV5-5 and TRBJ2-7, with 8 bases lining up with TRBD1. Sequencing input: PBMCs. CDR3 sequence reads: CASSPRTGRYEQYF. For the CDR3, the DNA is TGTGCCAGCAGCCCCCGGACAGGGCGGTACGAGCAGTACTTC.